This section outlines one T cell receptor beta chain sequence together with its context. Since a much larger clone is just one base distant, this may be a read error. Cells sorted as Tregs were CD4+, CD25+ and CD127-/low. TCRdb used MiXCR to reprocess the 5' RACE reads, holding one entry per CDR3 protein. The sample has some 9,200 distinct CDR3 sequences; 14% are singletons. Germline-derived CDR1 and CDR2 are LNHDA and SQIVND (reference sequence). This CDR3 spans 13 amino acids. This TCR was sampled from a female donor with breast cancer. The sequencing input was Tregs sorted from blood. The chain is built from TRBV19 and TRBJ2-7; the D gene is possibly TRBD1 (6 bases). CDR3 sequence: CARSRTGFNEQYF. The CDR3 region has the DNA TGTGCCAGGAGTAGAACAGGGTTCAACGAGCAGTACTTC.